This TCR beta chain was obtained from a study of shared clonotypes between healthy human individuals. The study ran the assay at deep level. Method: immunoSEQ multiplex PCR; TCRdb's copy keeps in-frame clones and lacks some. The sample gives hundreds of thousands of clones, around 67% of which show up once; 1.7% is in the top ten. About this clone: What it recognizes is unknown.

Broader study findings: Read depth was anticipated to influence clonotype sharing among donors. In several donors, roughly 5.2% of naive CD4 clonotypes appeared in common.

The CDR3 has 16 amino acids. Trimming stripped 5 bases from V and 0 bases from J, with 17 bases between. Germline CDR1 and CDR2: MNHEY and SMNVEV (reference sequence). This clonotype was obtained from a woman aged 30 to 39 in good health. The rearrangement joins TRBV27 to TRBJ2-7, with D possibly TRBD2 on 6 matching bases. Sequenced input: memory CD4+ T cells sorted from blood. The subset here: CD45RA-negative fraction. As DNA, the CDR3 is TGTGCCAGCAGTCCGGAGGGACGAAGGAGCTCCTACGAGCAGTACTTC. Translated: CASSPEGRRSSYEQYF.